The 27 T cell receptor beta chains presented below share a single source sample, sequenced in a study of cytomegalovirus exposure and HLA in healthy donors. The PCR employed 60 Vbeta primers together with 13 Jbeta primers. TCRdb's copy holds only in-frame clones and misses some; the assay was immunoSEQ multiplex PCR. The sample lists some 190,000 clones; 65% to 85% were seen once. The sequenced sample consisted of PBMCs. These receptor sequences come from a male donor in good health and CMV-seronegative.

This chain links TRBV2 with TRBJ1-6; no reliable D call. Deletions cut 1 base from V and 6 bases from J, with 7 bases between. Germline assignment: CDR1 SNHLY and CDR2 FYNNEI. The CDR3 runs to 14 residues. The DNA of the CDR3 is TGTGCCAGCAGTGAAGGGCAGGCTAATTCACCCCTCCACTTT. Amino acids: CASSEGQANSPLHF.

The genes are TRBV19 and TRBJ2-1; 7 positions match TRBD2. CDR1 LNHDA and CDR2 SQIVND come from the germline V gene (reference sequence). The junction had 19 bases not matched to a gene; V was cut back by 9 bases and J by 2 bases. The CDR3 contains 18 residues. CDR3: CASLASPGGGLAYNEQFF. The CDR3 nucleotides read TGTGCCAGCCTGGCCTCGCCGGGAGGAGGCTTGGCCTACAATGAGCAGTTCTTC.

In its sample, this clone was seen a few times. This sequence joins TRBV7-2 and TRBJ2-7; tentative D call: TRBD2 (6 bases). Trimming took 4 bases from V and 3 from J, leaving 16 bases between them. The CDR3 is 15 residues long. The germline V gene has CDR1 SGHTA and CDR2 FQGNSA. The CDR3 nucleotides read TGTGCCAGCAGCTCACCGGGACTCGGGATCTACGAGCAGTACTTC. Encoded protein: CASSSPGLGIYEQYF.

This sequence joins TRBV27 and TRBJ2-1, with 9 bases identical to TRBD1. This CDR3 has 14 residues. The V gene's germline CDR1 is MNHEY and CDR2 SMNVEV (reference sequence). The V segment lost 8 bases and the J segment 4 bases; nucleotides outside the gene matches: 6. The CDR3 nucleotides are TGTGCCAGCTCCGGGACAGGGATTTACAATGAGCAGTTCTTC. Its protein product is CASSGTGIYNEQFF.

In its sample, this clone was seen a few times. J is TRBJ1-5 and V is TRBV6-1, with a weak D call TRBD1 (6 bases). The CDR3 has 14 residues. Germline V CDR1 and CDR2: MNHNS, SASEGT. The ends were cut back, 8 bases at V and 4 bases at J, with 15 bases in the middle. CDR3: CASVGQRLNQPQHF. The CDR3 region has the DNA TGTGCCAGCGTTGGACAGCGGCTAAATCAGCCCCAGCATTTT.

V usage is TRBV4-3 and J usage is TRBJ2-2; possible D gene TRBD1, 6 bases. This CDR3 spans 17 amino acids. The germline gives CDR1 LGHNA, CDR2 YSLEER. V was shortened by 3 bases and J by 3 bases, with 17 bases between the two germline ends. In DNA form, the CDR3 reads TGCGCCAGCAGCCAGATCTTACGGGACACGTACACCGGGGAGCTGTTTTTT. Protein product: CASSQILRDTYTGELFF.

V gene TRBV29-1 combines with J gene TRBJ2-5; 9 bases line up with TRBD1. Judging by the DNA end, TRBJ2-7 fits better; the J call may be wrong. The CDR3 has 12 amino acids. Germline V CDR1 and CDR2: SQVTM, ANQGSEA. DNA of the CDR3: TGCAGCGTTGGGGGACAGGGCTACGAGCAGTACTTC. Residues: CSVGGQGYEQYF.

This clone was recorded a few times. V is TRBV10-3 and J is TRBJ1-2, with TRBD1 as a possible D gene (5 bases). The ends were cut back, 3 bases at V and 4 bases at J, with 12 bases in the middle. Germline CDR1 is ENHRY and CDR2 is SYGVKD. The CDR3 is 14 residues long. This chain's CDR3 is CAISDTGSAYGYTF. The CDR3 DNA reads TGTGCCATCAGTGATACAGGTTCGGCCTATGGCTACACCTTC.

CDR3: CASNPGHRDGTDTQYF. The CDR3 DNA sequence: TGTGCCAGTAACCCCGGCCACAGGGATGGCACAGATACGCAGTATTTT. The chain carries TRBV19 and TRBJ2-3; D is perhaps TRBD1 (6 bases). Trimming cost V 7 bases and J 1 base, with 18 bases left between them. The CDR3 totals 16 residues. From germline, CDR1 is LNHDA and CDR2 SQIVND (reference sequence).

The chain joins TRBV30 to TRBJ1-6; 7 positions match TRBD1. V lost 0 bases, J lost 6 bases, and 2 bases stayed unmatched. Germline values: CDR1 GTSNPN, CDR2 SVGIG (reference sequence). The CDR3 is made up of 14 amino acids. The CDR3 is CAWSVQGLNSPLHF. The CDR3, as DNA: TGTGCCTGGAGTGTACAGGGGCTTAATTCACCCCTCCACTTT.

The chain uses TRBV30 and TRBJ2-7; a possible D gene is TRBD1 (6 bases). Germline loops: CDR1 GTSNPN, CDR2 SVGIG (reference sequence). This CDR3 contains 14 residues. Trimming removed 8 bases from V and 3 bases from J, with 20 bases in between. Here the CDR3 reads CAGNRGDILYEQYF. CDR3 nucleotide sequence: TGTGCCGGAAATCGAGGGGACATTCTCTACGAGCAGTACTTC.

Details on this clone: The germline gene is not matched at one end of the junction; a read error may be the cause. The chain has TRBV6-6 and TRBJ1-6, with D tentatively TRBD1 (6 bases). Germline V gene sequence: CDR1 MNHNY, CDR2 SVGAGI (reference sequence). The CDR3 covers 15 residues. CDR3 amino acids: CASSLRDIYYSPLHF. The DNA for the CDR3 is TGTGCCAGCAGTTTGAGGGACATCTATTATTCACCCCTCCACTTT.

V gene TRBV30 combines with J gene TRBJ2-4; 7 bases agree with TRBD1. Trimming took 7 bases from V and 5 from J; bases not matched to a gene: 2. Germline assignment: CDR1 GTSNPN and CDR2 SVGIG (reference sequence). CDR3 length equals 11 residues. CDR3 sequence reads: CAFGTENIQYF. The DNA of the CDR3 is TGTGCCTTTGGGACAGAAAACATTCAGTACTTC.

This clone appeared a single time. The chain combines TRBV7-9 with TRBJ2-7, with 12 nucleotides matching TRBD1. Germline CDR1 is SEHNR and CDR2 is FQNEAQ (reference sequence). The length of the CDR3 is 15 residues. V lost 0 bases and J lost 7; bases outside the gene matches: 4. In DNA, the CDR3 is TGTGCCAGCAGCTTAGCGGGACAGGGGGCAGGAGAGCAGTACTTC. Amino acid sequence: CASSLAGQGAGEQYF.

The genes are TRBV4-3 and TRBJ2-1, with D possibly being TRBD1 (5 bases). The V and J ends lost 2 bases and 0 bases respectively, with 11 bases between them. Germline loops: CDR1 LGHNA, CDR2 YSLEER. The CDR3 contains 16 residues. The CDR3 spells CASSQQGRSSYNEQFF. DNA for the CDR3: TGCGCCAGCAGCCAACAGGGCAGGAGCTCCTACAATGAGCAGTTCTTC.

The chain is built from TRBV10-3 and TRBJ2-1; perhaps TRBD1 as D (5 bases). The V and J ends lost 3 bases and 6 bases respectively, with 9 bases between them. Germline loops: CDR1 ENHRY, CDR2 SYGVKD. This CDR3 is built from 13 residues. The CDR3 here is CAISDGRVNEQFF. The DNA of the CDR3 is TGTGCCATCAGTGATGGCAGGGTCAATGAGCAGTTCTTC.

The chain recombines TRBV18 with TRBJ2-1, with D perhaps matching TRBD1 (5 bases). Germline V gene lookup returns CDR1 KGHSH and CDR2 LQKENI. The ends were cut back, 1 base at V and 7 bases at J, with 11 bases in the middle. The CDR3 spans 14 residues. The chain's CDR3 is CASSPLQGRNEQFF. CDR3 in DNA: TGTGCCAGCTCACCACTTCAGGGTAGGAATGAGCAGTTCTTC. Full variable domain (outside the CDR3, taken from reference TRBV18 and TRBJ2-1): NAGVMQNPRHLVRRRGQEARLRCSPMKGHSHVYWYRQLPEEGLKFMVYLQKENIIDESGMPKERFSAEFPKEGPSILRIQQVVRGDSAAYFCASSPLQGRNEQFFGPGTRLTVL.

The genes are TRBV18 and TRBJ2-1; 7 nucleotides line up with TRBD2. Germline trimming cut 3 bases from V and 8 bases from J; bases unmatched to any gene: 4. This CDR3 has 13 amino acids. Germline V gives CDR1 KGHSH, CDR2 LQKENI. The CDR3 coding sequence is TGTGCCAGCTCACCGGTTGGGGGGGATGAGCAGTTCTTC. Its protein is CASSPVGGDEQFF. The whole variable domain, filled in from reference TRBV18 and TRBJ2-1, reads NAGVMQNPRHLVRRRGQEARLRCSPMKGHSHVYWYRQLPEEGLKFMVYLQKENIIDESGMPKERFSAEFPKEGPSILRIQQVVRGDSAAYFCASSPVGGDEQFFGPGTRLTVL.

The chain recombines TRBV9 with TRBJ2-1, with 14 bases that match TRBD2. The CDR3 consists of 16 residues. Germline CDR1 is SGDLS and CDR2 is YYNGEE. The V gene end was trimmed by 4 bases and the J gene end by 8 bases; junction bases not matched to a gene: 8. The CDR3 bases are TGTGCCAGCAGCTCCCGACTAGCGGGGGGGCGCGATGAGCAGTTCTTC. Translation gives CASSSRLAGGRDEQFF.

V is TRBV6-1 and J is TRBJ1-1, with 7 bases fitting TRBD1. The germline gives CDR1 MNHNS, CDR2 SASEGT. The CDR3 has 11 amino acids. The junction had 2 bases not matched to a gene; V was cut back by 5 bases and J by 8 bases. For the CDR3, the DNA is TGTGCCAGCAGTTCGGACAGGGAAGCTTTCTTT. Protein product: CASSSDREAFF.

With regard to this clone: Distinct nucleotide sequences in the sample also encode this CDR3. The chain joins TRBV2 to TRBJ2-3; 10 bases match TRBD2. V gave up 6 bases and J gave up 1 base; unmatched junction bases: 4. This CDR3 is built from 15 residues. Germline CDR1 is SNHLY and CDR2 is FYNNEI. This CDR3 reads CASRRLAGGTDTQYF. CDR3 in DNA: TGTGCCAGCAGGCGGCTAGCGGGGGGCACAGATACGCAGTATTTT.

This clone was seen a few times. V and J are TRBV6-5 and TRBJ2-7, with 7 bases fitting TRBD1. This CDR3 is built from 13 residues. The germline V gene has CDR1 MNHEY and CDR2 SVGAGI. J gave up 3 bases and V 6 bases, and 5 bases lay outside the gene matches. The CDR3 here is CASSSHRGYEQYF. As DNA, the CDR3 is TGTGCCAGCAGCTCCCACAGGGGCTACGAGCAGTACTTC.

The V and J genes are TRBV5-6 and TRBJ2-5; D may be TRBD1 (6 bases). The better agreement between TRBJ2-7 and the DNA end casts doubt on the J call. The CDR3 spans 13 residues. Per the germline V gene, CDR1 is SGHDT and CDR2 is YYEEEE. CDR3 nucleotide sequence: TGTGCCAGCAGCAGGCCTACAGGGCCCGAGCAGTACTTC. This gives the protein CASSRPTGPEQYF.

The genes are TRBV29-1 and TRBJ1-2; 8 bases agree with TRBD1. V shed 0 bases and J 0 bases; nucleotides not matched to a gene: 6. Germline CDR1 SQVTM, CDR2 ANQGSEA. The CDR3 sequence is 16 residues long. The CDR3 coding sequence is TGCAGCGTTGAAGACCCTGACAGGGGTGCTAACTATGGCTACACCTTC. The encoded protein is CSVEDPDRGANYGYTF.

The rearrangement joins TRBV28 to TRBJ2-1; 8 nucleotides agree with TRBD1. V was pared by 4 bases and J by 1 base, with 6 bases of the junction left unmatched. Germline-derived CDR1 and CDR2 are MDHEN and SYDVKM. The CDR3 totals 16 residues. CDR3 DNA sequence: TGTGCCAGCAGTTCAAAACAGGGGGAATCCTACAATGAGCAGTTCTTC. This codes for CASSSKQGESYNEQFF.

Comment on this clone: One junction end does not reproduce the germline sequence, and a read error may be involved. Written as DNA, the CDR3 is TGTGCCAGCAGCTTAGGGCGGGCCGCCTCCCACGAGCAGTACTTC. Its protein is CASSLGRAASHEQYF. The genes are TRBV7-3 and TRBJ2-7, with a weak D call TRBD2 (5 bases). CDR3 length: 15 amino acids. Germline CDR1 and CDR2: SGHTA and FQGTGA.

The CDR3 DNA follows: TGTGCCAGCAGCACGCTAGCGGTGAACGGGGAGCTGTTTTTT. It translates to CASSTLAVNGELFF. The J gene is TRBJ2-2, the V gene TRBV11-2; TRBD2 matches 7 bases. Germline lookup yields CDR1 SGHAT and CDR2 FQNNGV. The V gene end was trimmed by 5 bases and the J gene end by 7 bases; junction bases not matched to a gene: 7. The CDR3 spans 14 residues.